The 5 T cell receptor beta chains given below trace back to one sample, sequenced in a study of cytomegalovirus exposure and HLA in healthy donors. Clones were sequenced by immunoSEQ multiplex PCR, and TCRdb holds only the in-frame ones, with some missing. The sample contains 150,000 to 200,000 clones, approximately 88% of which appear only once. The sequencing input was PBMCs. Receptor source: a young man in good health and CMV-seropositive.

V is TRBV28 and J is TRBJ1-5; 7 bases are shared with TRBD1. Germline loops: CDR1 MDHEN, CDR2 SYDVKM. V lost 3 bases to trimming and J lost 4 bases; unmatched junction nucleotides: 6. The CDR3 has 15 residues. CDR3: CASSFGDRLNQPQHF. DNA for the CDR3: TGTGCCAGCAGTTTTGGGGACAGACTAAATCAGCCCCAGCATTTT.

The V gene is TRBV25-1, the J gene TRBJ1-1; 9 nucleotides line up with TRBD1. The germline CDR1 and CDR2 sequences are MGHDK and SYGVNS. The CDR3 loop spans 12 amino acids. Trimming took 6 bases from V and 5 from J; bases not matched to a gene: 1. The CDR3 DNA follows: TGTGCCAGCAGGGGACAGGGTACTGAAGCTTTCTTT. Translating it yields CASRGQGTEAFF. The full variable domain, with the rest looked up from reference TRBV25-1 and TRBJ1-1, is EADIYQTPRYLVIGTGKKITLECSQTMGHDKMYWYQQDPGMELHLIHYSYGVNSTEKGDLSSESTVSRIRTEHFPLTLESARPSHTSQYLCASRGQGTEAFFGQGTRLTVV.

This chain connects TRBV6-5 to TRBJ2-7; maybe TRBD2 (5 bases). The V end was cut by 5 bases, the J end by 6 bases, with 11 bases between. Looked up from germline, CDR1 is MNHEY and CDR2 is SVGAGI. The CDR3 consists of 12 residues. The CDR3 coding sequence is TGTGCCAGCAGTAGACTACGGGGCGAGCAGTACTTC. Translated: CASSRLRGEQYF.

In its sample, this clone was seen many times. This chain uses TRBV27 with TRBJ1-2, with 7 nucleotides matching TRBD1. The CDR3 length is 13 residues. The germline CDR1 and CDR2 sequences are MNHEY and SMNVEV (reference sequence). J was trimmed by 8 bases and V by 6 bases; bases with no gene match: 9. The CDR3 region is CASRRQGPEGYTF. Written as DNA, the CDR3 is TGTGCCAGCAGAAGACAGGGACCGGAGGGCTACACCTTC.

This chain joins TRBV27 and TRBJ2-6; the D gene is possibly TRBD2 (5 bases). This CDR3 is built from 15 residues. Trimming cost V 4 bases and J 4 bases, with 11 bases left between them. Germline lookup yields CDR1 MNHEY and CDR2 SMNVEV (reference sequence). The CDR3 loop reads CASSSTRVGANVLTF. The CDR3 region has the DNA TGTGCCAGCAGTTCCACTAGGGTCGGGGCCAACGTCCTGACTTTC. The whole variable domain, filled in from reference TRBV27 and TRBJ2-6, reads EAQVTQNPRYLITVTGKKLTVTCSQNMNHEYMSWYRQDPGLGLRQIYYSMNVEVTDKGDVPEGYKVSRKEKRNFPLILESPSPNQTSLYFCASSSTRVGANVLTFGAGSRLTVL.